A selection of T cell receptor beta chains follows, all from one sample in a study of Graves' ophthalmopathy and Graves' hyperthyroidism. A single record per CDR3 protein comes from TCRdb applying MiXCR to the multiplex PCR reads. The sample contains almost 400,000 distinct CDR3 sequences, approximately 20% of which appear only once. Source material: peripheral blood. These receptor sequences come from a woman aged 18-29 years with Graves' ophthalmopathy. The CDR3 runs from the conserved cysteine through the conserved F or W. A D gene is named only where the DNA matches it firmly. Only part of the rows carry a size: once, few, many, or a class if the clone is expanded.

TRBD1 | TRBJ1-5 | TRBV29-1 | few | TGCAGCGTGGGGACAGGGAGGGATCAGCCCCAGCATTTT | CSVGTGRDQPQHF
- | TRBJ2-7 | TRBV7-8 | many | TGTGCCAGCAGCTTAAGGGGTGGTACCTACGAGCAGTACTTC | CASSLRGGTYEQYF
TRBD2 | TRBJ2-7 | TRBV6-5 | - | TGTGCCAGCAGTTACTCCCCGGGACTAAGCTCCTACGAGCAGTACTTC | CASSYSPGLSSYEQYF
TRBD2 | TRBJ2-5 | TRBV15 | many | TGTGCCACCAGCAGTACCCAACTAGCGGGAGGGCCCGGGACCCAGTACTTC | CATSSTQLAGGPGTQYF
- | TRBJ2-5 | TRBV27 | many | TGTGCCAGCAGTTCACTGCGATTCGGACAGCAAGAGACCCAGTACTTC | CASSSLRFGQQETQYF
TRBD1 | TRBJ2-2 | TRBV19 | many | TGTGCCAGTTTAGGGACAGGGGTCACCGGGGAGCTGTTTTTT | CASLGTGVTGELFF
- | TRBJ2-2 | TRBV4-3 | many | TGCGCCAGCAGCCAAGAGTCGGGCAGGCCAAGCACCGGGGAGCTGTTTTTT | CASSQESGRPSTGELFF
- | TRBJ1-1 | TRBV11-3 | many | TGTGCCAGCAGCTTAGACAAGGGAAACACTGAAGCTTTCTTT | CASSLDKGNTEAFF
TRBD1 | TRBJ2-7 | TRBV30 | many | TGTGCCTGCGTCCGGACAGGGGGTTACGAGCAGTACTTC | CACVRTGGYEQYF
- | TRBJ2-4 | TRBV5-1 | many | TGCGCCAGCAGCTCGACAGGCTCAGGCATTCAGTACTTC | CASSSTGSGIQYF
- | TRBJ2-5 | TRBV5-1 | few | TGCGCCAGCAGTCCTATTCGTGGGTCGGGAGAGACCCAGTACTTC | CASSPIRGSGETQYF
TRBD2 | TRBJ2-7 | TRBV18 | many | TGTGCCAGCTCACAACTAGCGGGGGGCCTAAACGCCTACGAGCAGTACTTC | CASSQLAGGLNAYEQYF
TRBD1 | TRBJ2-5 | TRBV4-1 | many | TGCGCCAGCAGGGTGGGACAGGGGTTCCAAGAGACCCAGTACTTC | CASRVGQGFQETQYF
- | TRBJ2-7 | TRBV7-9 | many | TGTGCCAGCAGCACCGGAGGGGCCTACGAGCAGTACTTC | CASSTGGAYEQYF
- | TRBJ2-5 | TRBV12-3/TRBV12-4 | few | TGTGCCAGCAGTTTTAGACAGTACCAAGAGACCCAGTACTTC | CASSFRQYQETQYF
- | TRBJ2-5 | TRBV29-1 | many | TGCAGCGGTGATAGCGTTGAGACCCAGTACTTC | CSGDSVETQYF
- | TRBJ1-1 | TRBV12-3/TRBV12-4 | - | TGTGCCAGCGCCTTCCCTCCCCGGGCCCCAAAGGAAGCTTTCTTT | CASAFPPRAPKEAFF
- | TRBJ1-1 | TRBV5-5 | many | TGTGCCAGCAGCTTTCCAGCTACGAACACTGAAGCTTTCTTT | CASSFPATNTEAFF
TRBD2 | TRBJ2-5 | TRBV6-5 | many | TGTGCCAGCTGGCGGCTAGCGGGAGAAGAGACCCAGTACTTC | CASWRLAGEETQYF
TRBD2 | TRBJ2-7 | TRBV6-1 | many | TGTGCCAGCGTGGCGGGAGGGAGTGACGAGCAGTACTTC | CASVAGGSDEQYF
- | TRBJ2-5 | TRBV6-1 | many | TGTGCCAGCAGTCTTACGGGGGACTCGCAAGAGACCCAGTACTTC | CASSLTGDSQETQYF
TRBD1 | TRBJ1-2 | TRBV6-2/TRBV6-3 | many | TGTGCCAGCAGTTTCCTGACAGGGGACTATGGCTACACCTTC | CASSFLTGDYGYTF
- | TRBJ1-5 | TRBV6-2/TRBV6-3 | many | TGTGCCAGCAGTTACTCCCGGGCTCTCCCAGGGCAGCCCCAGCATTTT | CASSYSRALPGQPQHF
TRBD2 | TRBJ2-7 | TRBV28 | - | TGTGCCAGCAATTCTCTGGGACTAGGCAACAACGAGCAGTACTTC | CASNSLGLGNNEQYF
- | TRBJ1-6 | TRBV19 | many | TGTGCCAGTAGCTCGTTATCTTCGGCCCTCCACTTT | CASSSLSSALHF
TRBD1 | TRBJ1-2 | TRBV12-3/TRBV12-4 | - | TGTGCCAGCAGTTTGGGGACAGGGCTCTATGGCTACACCTTC | CASSLGTGLYGYTF
TRBD1 | TRBJ1-2 | TRBV6-1 | - | TGTGCCAGCAGTGATAACGACAGGGGAAATGGCTACACCTTC | CASSDNDRGNGYTF
- | TRBJ2-5 | TRBV5-1 | many | TGCGCCAGCAGCTCCCTTCTAGAGGGGGAGACCCAGTACTTC | CASSSLLEGETQYF
TRBD1 | TRBJ1-1 | TRBV20-1 | many | TGCAGTGCTAGTACCGGGACAGGACCTGTAGAGGCTTTCTTT | CSASTGTGPVEAFF
TRBD1 | TRBJ1-2 | TRBV6-5 | - | TGTGCCAGCAGCAACTCACAGGGGAATGGCTACACCTTC | CASSNSQGNGYTF
- | TRBJ2-7 | TRBV12-3/TRBV12-4 | many | TGTGCCAGCAGGGGGGTGGACTCCTACGAGCAGTACTTC | CASRGVDSYEQYF
TRBD2 | TRBJ2-4 | TRBV7-2 | many | TGTGCCAGCAGCTTAGGATTAGTAACCGGGACTAGTTACTACTTC | CASSLGLVTGTSYYF
- | TRBJ1-6 | TRBV6-5 | many | TGTGCCAGCAGTTCCGACGGCCGCGGGGCGTCACCCCTCCACTTT | CASSSDGRGASPLHF
- | TRBJ2-2 | TRBV6-2/TRBV6-3 | many | TGTGCCAGCAGTTCCTTTGCCACCGGGGAGCTGTTTTTT | CASSSFATGELFF
- | TRBJ2-5 | TRBV7-6 | - | TGTGCCAGCAGCTTAGAGAGCAGGTTTGAGTCCCAGTACTTC | CASSLESRFESQYF
- | TRBJ2-5 | TRBV7-2 | many | TGTGCCAGCAGCCCGGACTCCCTCCCCCAAGAGACCCAGTACTTC | CASSPDSLPQETQYF
TRBD1 | TRBJ1-2 | TRBV9 | many | TGTGCCAGCAGCCTAATCGGACAGGTGAACTATGGCTACACCTTC | CASSLIGQVNYGYTF
TRBD1 | TRBJ2-7 | TRBV7-8 | many | TGTGCCAGCAGCTTGAGGCCCCAAATTAAGACAGGGAGAGATTACGAGCAGTACTTC | CASSLRPQIKTGRDYEQYF
- | TRBJ2-7 | TRBV7-2 | many | TGTGCCAGCAGCTTAGGAGCCTCCTACGAGCAGTACTTC | CASSLGASYEQYF
- | TRBJ1-1 | TRBV19 | many | TGTGCCAGTAGTGTCAGGGACCTGAGGGGCACTGAAGCTTTCTTT | CASSVRDLRGTEAFF
- | TRBJ1-1 | TRBV7-2 | many | TGTGCCAGCAGCGTAAAAGAGGGGGGAACTGAAGCTTTCTTT | CASSVKEGGTEAFF
TRBD2 | TRBJ2-7 | TRBV7-2 | many | TGTGCCAGCAGTCCACTAGCGGGGGACTACGAGCAGTACTTC | CASSPLAGDYEQYF
- | TRBJ1-1 | TRBV5-1 | many | TGCGCCAGCAGCTTTGGGCACCAAGGGGTACGAACTGAAGCTTTCTTT | CASSFGHQGVRTEAFF
- | TRBJ2-7 | TRBV30 | many | TGTGCCTGGAGTGGGAACGGAGCCTACGAGCAGTACTTC | CAWSGNGAYEQYF
TRBD2 | TRBJ2-7 | TRBV6-1 | many | TGTGCCAGCAGAGAGCGGGGGAGCTCCTACGAGCAGTACTTC | CASRERGSSYEQYF
TRBD1 | TRBJ2-7 | TRBV30 | many | TGTGCCTGGATGACAGGGGGATGGAGCTACGAGCAGTACTTC | CAWMTGGWSYEQYF
- | TRBJ2-7 | TRBV6-2/TRBV6-3 | - | TGTGCCAGCAGGAAGGCATTTCCTCGTTACGAGCAGTACTTC | CASRKAFPRYEQYF
- | TRBJ2-2 | TRBV10-2 | - | TGCGCCAGCAGCCTGACTGGATACACCGGGGAGCTGTTTTTT | CASSLTGYTGELFF
- | TRBJ1-1 | TRBV30 | - | TGTGCCTGGAGTGTAAGCTACGGTTCGGGGTACACTGAAGCTTTCTTT | CAWSVSYGSGYTEAFF
TRBD2 | TRBJ2-5 | TRBV7-7 | many | TGTGCTAGCAGCCCTCTAGCGGGACGGGAGACCCAGTACTTC | CASSPLAGRETQYF
TRBD2 | TRBJ2-7 | TRBV4-1 | many | TGCGCCAGCAGCCAAGGCTCGGGACTAGCGACCGAGCAGTACTTC | CASSQGSGLATEQYF
- | TRBJ2-7 | TRBV27 | many | TGTGCCAGCACTACGAGGGGCAGGGTACCCGAGCAGTACTTC | CASTTRGRVPEQYF
- | TRBJ1-1 | TRBV4-1 | many | TGCGCCAGCAGCCAAGAATTCGGTGCGGGCCCGAACACTGAAGCTTTCTTT | CASSQEFGAGPNTEAFF
- | TRBJ2-7 | TRBV12-3/TRBV12-4 | many | TGTGCCAGCAGTTCTGGGGTCACCTACGAGCAGTACTTC | CASSSGVTYEQYF
- | TRBJ2-5 | TRBV27 | many | TGTGCCAGCAGTTCGAACAGGGTGGGGAAAGAGACCCAGTACTTC | CASSSNRVGKETQYF
TRBD1 | TRBJ2-5 | TRBV25-1 | few | TGTGCCAGCAGTGACAGAGGGGCAGGGGGCCGGGGTAAGACCCAGTACTTC | CASSDRGAGGRGKTQYF
- | TRBJ2-5 | TRBV6-1 | - | TGTGCCAGCAGGCCGGCCAACCAAGAGACCCAGTACTTC | CASRPANQETQYF
- | TRBJ2-7 | TRBV6-2/TRBV6-3 | many | TGTGCCAGCAGTTACTCGAATTGGAACTACGAGCAGTACTTC | CASSYSNWNYEQYF
- | TRBJ1-2 | TRBV30 | many | TGTGCCTGTCAACAGGACCTGACCTATGGCTACACCTTC | CACQQDLTYGYTF
- | TRBJ2-2 | TRBV6-4 | - | TGTGCCAGCAGTGACTATTGGGGGCTCAGCGCCGGGGAGCTGTTTTTT | CASSDYWGLSAGELFF